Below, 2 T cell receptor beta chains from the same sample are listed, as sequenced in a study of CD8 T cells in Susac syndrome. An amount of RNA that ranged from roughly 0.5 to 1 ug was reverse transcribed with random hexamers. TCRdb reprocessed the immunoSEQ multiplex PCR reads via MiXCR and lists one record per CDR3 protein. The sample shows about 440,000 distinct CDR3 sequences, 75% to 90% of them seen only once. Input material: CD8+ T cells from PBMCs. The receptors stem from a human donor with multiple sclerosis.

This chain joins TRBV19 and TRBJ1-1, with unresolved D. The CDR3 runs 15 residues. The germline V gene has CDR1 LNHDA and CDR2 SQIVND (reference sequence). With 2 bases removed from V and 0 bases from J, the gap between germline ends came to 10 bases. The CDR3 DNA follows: TGTGCCAGTAGTATAATTTGGGAAATGAACACTGAAGCTTTCTTT. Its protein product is CASSIIWEMNTEAFF. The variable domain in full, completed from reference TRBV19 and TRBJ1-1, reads DGGITQSPKYLFRKEGQNVTLSCEQNLNHDAMYWYRQDPGQGLRLIYYSQIVNDFQKGDIAEGYSVSREKKESFPLTVTSAQKNPTAFYLCASSIIWEMNTEAFFGQGTRLTVV.

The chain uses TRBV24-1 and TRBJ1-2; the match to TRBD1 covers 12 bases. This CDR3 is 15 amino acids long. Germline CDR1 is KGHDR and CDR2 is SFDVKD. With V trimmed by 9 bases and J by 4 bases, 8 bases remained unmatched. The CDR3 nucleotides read TGTGCCACCCTGGCTGGGACAGGGGGCCTCTATGGCTACACCTTC. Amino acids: CATLAGTGGLYGYTF.